This TCR beta chain was obtained from a study of blood T cell repertoires in COVID-19. The overall study: Samples came from the United States, Italy and Spain, spanning acute and convalescent COVID-19.

Original handling: Estimates of nucleated cell counts were drawn from the amplification of reference gene primers. This table comes from immunoSEQ multiplex PCR, and its TCRdb copy is limited to in-frame clones, with some not included. V and J calls and clone size are as listed in that table; D and trimming were resolved from the DNA. The repertoire holds roughly 40,000 clones, with 89% as singletons. Trimming cost V 5 bases and J 8 bases, with 13 bases left between them. From germline, CDR1 is SGHVS and CDR2 FNYEAQ. The CDR3 covers 13 residues. This clonotype originated in a human donor in a cohort sampled during active COVID-19. The sequencing sample was made of peripheral blood. The rearrangement joins TRBV7-6 to TRBJ2-1; D is possibly TRBD2 (6 bases). The CDR3 sequence is CASSPYAGYEQFF. The CDR3 bases are TGTGCCAGCAGCCCCTACGCGGGGTATGAGCAGTTCTTC.